A selection of T cell receptor beta chains follows, all from one sample in a study of T cells in Graves' hyperthyroidism and ophthalmopathy. TCRdb ran MiXCR on the multiplex PCR reads and lists one entry per CDR3 protein. The sample contains approximately 300,000 distinct CDR3 sequences, 15% to 20% of which appear only once. Sequencing used blood. These receptors all come from a woman aged 55-69 years with Graves' ophthalmopathy. The CDR3 runs from the conserved cysteine through the conserved F or W. The D gene is left open where the match is weak. Rows give clone size only sometimes, using once, few, many, or a class for an expanded clone.

CDR3 protein,CDR3 DNA,D gene,V gene,J gene,clone size
CASSRTGRESSYNSPLHF,TGTGCCAGCTCACGGACAGGGAGGGAGAGCTCCTATAATTCACCCCTCCACTTT,TRBD1,TRBV18,TRBJ1-6,few
CASSHDPQGTYTF,TGTGCCAGCAGCCACGACCCGCAGGGGACCTACACCTTC,-,TRBV14,TRBJ1-2,many
CASSLSTPSYEQYF,TGTGCCAGCAGTTTAAGCACGCCCTCCTACGAGCAGTACTTC,-,TRBV12-3/TRBV12-4,TRBJ2-7,many
CASTTSGRYGELFF,TGTGCCAGCACGACTAGCGGGAGGTACGGGGAGCTGTTTTTT,TRBD2,TRBV2,TRBJ2-2,few
CASSFHLDVTGELFF,TGTGCCAGCAGTTTCCACCTGGACGTAACCGGGGAGCTGTTTTTT,-,TRBV12-3/TRBV12-4,TRBJ2-2,many
CASSESGADSAEAFF,TGTGCCAGCAGTGAATCAGGGGCGGACAGCGCTGAAGCTTTCTTT,-,TRBV6-1,TRBJ1-1,many
CASSSRGSQRVYQETQYF,TGTGCCAGCTCCTCGCGGGGGAGCCAAAGGGTGTACCAAGAGACCCAGTACTTC,TRBD2,TRBV18,TRBJ2-5,-
CASSSGTSGPTDTQYF,TGTGCCAGCAGTTCTGGGACTAGCGGACCAACAGATACGCAGTATTTT,TRBD2,TRBV6-1,TRBJ2-3,many
CAISLQSYNSPLHF,TGTGCCATCAGTCTTCAGAGCTATAATTCACCCCTCCACTTT,-,TRBV10-3,TRBJ1-6,few
CASSFGQSSGNTIYF,TGTGCCAGCAGCTTTGGACAGAGCTCTGGAAACACCATATATTTT,-,TRBV7-9,TRBJ1-3,few
CATSRDPQGDADTQYF,TGTGCCACCAGCAGAGATCCTCAGGGGGACGCAGATACGCAGTATTTT,TRBD1,TRBV15,TRBJ2-3,few
CGVEAGGDNEQFF,TGCGGCGTTGAGGCAGGGGGGGACAATGAGCAGTTCTTC,-,TRBV29-1,TRBJ2-1,-
CASSATGQPVRPQHF,TGTGCCAGCAGTGCGACGGGTCAGCCCGTTCGGCCCCAGCATTTT,-,TRBV27,TRBJ1-5,few
CSGGTSGVITDTQYF,TGCAGCGGCGGGACTAGCGGGGTCATCACAGATACGCAGTATTTT,TRBD2,TRBV29-1,TRBJ2-3,many
CASSYSTGSTEAFF,TGTGCCAGCAGTTACTCGACGGGAAGCACTGAAGCTTTCTTT,-,TRBV6-2/TRBV6-3,TRBJ1-1,many
CASSLYRLAGGGQFF,TGTGCCAGCAGCTTATATCGGTTAGCGGGAGGGGGGCAGTTCTTC,TRBD2,TRBV7-2,TRBJ2-1,-
CASSPYALNTEAFF,TGTGCCAGCAGCCCCTACGCCTTGAACACTGAAGCTTTCTTT,-,TRBV7-9,TRBJ1-1,many
CASSLSRGWNEKLFF,TGTGCCAGCAGCCTCTCGCGGGGGTGGAATGAAAAACTGTTTTTT,-,TRBV3-1,TRBJ1-4,few
CASSTPSGGRSEQFF,TGTGCCAGCAGTACGCCTAGCGGGGGCCGGTCTGAGCAGTTCTTC,TRBD2,TRBV6-1,TRBJ2-1,few
CSARYSGRGTEAFF,TGCAGTGCTAGATACTCGGGCAGGGGCACTGAAGCTTTCTTT,-,TRBV20-1,TRBJ1-1,-
CASSQGTSTDTQYF,TGTGCCAGCAGCCAAGGGACTAGCACAGATACGCAGTATTTT,-,TRBV4-2,TRBJ2-3,many
CASSLRSSSYNEQFF,TGTGCCAGCAGCTTAAGGAGTAGCTCCTACAATGAGCAGTTCTTC,-,TRBV7-3,TRBJ2-1,few
CASSPQGLNTEAFF,TGTGCCAGCAGTCCGCAGGGCCTGAACACTGAAGCTTTCTTT,-,TRBV18,TRBJ1-1,many
CAISADRGNQPQHF,TGTGCCATCAGCGCGGACAGGGGCAATCAGCCCCAGCATTTT,TRBD1,TRBV10-3,TRBJ1-5,-
CASSLGRRALNTEAFF,TGTGCCAGCAGCTTGGGGCGGCGGGCTTTGAACACTGAAGCTTTCTTT,-,TRBV7-2,TRBJ1-1,many
CASSLTEASYNEQFF,TGTGCCAGCAGCTTGACCGAGGCCTCCTACAATGAGCAGTTCTTC,-,TRBV5-4,TRBJ2-1,-
CASNGGLGADTQYF,TGCGCCAGTAACGGGGGGCTTGGGGCAGATACGCAGTATTTT,-,TRBV5-1,TRBJ2-3,few
CASSTDRAYTSFF,TGTGCCAGCAGTACCGACAGGGCATATACATCTTTCTTT,TRBD1,TRBV6-5,TRBJ1-1,-
CASSYGRGYQPQHF,TGTGCCAGCAGTTACGGCAGGGGGTATCAGCCCCAGCATTTT,TRBD1,TRBV6-2/TRBV6-3,TRBJ1-5,-
CASSFTGSAAYEQYF,TGTGCCAGTAGTTTTACAGGGTCCGCAGCCTACGAGCAGTACTTC,-,TRBV19,TRBJ2-7,-
CASSSPSTDTQYF,TGTGCCAGCAGCTCCCCCAGCACAGATACGCAGTATTTT,-,TRBV7-2,TRBJ2-3,many
CSAHPSGISSDEQFF,TGCAGTGCTCACCCTAGCGGGATTTCGTCCGATGAGCAGTTCTTC,TRBD2,TRBV20-1,TRBJ2-1,many
CASSPGLALRDEQFF,TGTGCCAGCTCACCGGGACTAGCTTTGAGGGATGAGCAGTTCTTC,TRBD2,TRBV18,TRBJ2-1,many
CASSTVRAAQETQYF,TGTGCCAGCAGTACGGTTAGGGCAGCACAAGAGACCCAGTACTTC,-,TRBV28,TRBJ2-5,many
CASSFSTGSFGPTEAFF,TGTGCCAGCAGCTTTTCCACAGGGTCATTCGGTCCCACTGAAGCTTTCTTT,-,TRBV13,TRBJ1-1,many
CASSSNSMALYTEAFF,TGCGCCAGCAGCTCAAACAGCATGGCATTGTACACTGAAGCTTTCTTT,-,TRBV5-1,TRBJ1-1,-
CATRSEGETQYF,TGTGCCACCAGATCCGAAGGAGAGACCCAGTACTTC,-,TRBV24-1,TRBJ2-5,-
CASSFERTTYEQYF,TGTGCCAGCAGCTTCGAGCGGACCACCTACGAGCAGTACTTC,-,TRBV11-2,TRBJ2-7,many
CASSAQQGHQPQHF,TGTGCCAGCAGCGCCCAACAGGGGCATCAGCCCCAGCATTTT,TRBD1,TRBV12-3/TRBV12-4,TRBJ1-5,few
CATNRGLLHQPQHF,TGTGCCACCAACAGGGGACTCCTGCATCAGCCCCAGCATTTT,TRBD1,TRBV24-1,TRBJ1-5,many
CACGVHTDTQYF,TGTGCCTGCGGGGTTCACACAGATACGCAGTATTTT,-,TRBV6-2/TRBV6-3,TRBJ2-3,few
CASSPARGAGEKLFF,TGTGCCAGCAGCCCTGCCAGGGGCGCTGGTGAAAAACTGTTTTTT,-,TRBV7-2,TRBJ1-4,few
CASSLRGRGAWTDTQYF,TGTGCCAGCAGCTTACGGGGGAGGGGGGCTTGGACAGATACGCAGTATTTT,-,TRBV11-2,TRBJ2-3,few
CASSRRGGIGEQYF,TGTGCCAGCAGTCGCCGGGGCGGGATTGGGGAGCAGTACTTC,-,TRBV12-3/TRBV12-4,TRBJ2-7,-
CASSGENYGYTF,TGTGCCAGCAGTGGCGAAAACTATGGCTACACCTTC,-,TRBV6-1,TRBJ1-2,many
CASSQERGSLTDTQYF,TGTGCCAGCAGCCAAGAGAGGGGATCCCTCACAGATACGCAGTATTTT,-,TRBV3-2,TRBJ2-3,many
CASSQGLGQGRGETQYF,TGTGCCAGCAGCCAAGGACTAGGACAGGGGAGGGGAGAGACCCAGTACTTC,TRBD1,TRBV3-1,TRBJ2-5,many
CSARVGGGYNEQFF,TGCAGTGCTAGGGTGGGGGGGGGCTACAATGAGCAGTTCTTC,TRBD2,TRBV20-1,TRBJ2-1,-
CASSQSGGLGFYGYTF,TGCGCCAGCAGCCAATCCGGAGGACTAGGGTTCTATGGCTACACCTTC,-,TRBV2,TRBJ1-2,-
CASSLGTSVNEQFF,TGCGCCAGCAGCCTGGGGACTAGCGTCAATGAGCAGTTCTTC,TRBD2,TRBV4-3,TRBJ2-1,-
CASMAGGLGANVLTF,TGTGCCAGCATGGCAGGGGGCCTAGGGGCCAACGTCCTGACTTTC,TRBD1,TRBV7-2,TRBJ2-6,few
CASSQAGGSSYEQYF,TGTGCCAGCAGCCAAGCTGGGGGTAGCTCCTACGAGCAGTACTTC,-,TRBV7-9,TRBJ2-7,few
CASSPPGSRDTQYF,TGTGCCAGCTCACCGCCGGGGTCTAGGGATACGCAGTATTTT,-,TRBV18,TRBJ2-3,few
CASSSLASRAFF,TGTGCCAGCAGCTCCCTTGCCTCGAGGGCTTTCTTT,-,TRBV11-2,TRBJ1-1,-